This paragraph covers one TCR beta chain sequence. Its antigen is not known. The data are from a study of cytomegalovirus exposure and HLA in healthy donors. General study findings and limits: The study listed 164 cytomegalovirus-associated TCR beta chains. Specificity of a few CMV-associated chains for CMV antigens was verified in vitro. Published work reported that the classifier diagnosed cytomegalovirus status with high specificity and sensitivity.

The donors were members of the validation cohort comprising approximately 110 subjects, separate from the approximately 630-subject first cohort. The CDR3 covers 13 residues. Germline V gene data show CDR1 as MNHNS and CDR2 as SASEGT. Trimming shortened V by 3 bases and J by 1 base, and 6 bases separated the two germline ends. Only in-frame clones appear in the TCRdb table, and some are missing; sequencing was by immunoSEQ multiplex PCR. The data show a few hundred thousand clones, 75% to 90% seen once. The chain links TRBV6-1 to TRBJ1-2; the D is unclear. Sample: PBMCs. The source is a woman aged 18-29 years in good health and CMV-seronegative. The CDR3 reads CASSEARNYGYTF. The CDR3 DNA is TGTGCCAGCAGTGAGGCCCGTAACTATGGCTACACCTTC.